This is a list of T cell receptor beta chains from one sample in a study of blood T cells in healthy people across ages. TCRdb fed the 5' RACE reads into MiXCR, producing one record per CDR3 protein. The sample lists hundreds of thousands of distinct CDR3 sequences, under 50% occurring once. Specimen: blood. The receptor set was obtained from a man younger than 40 in good health. Each CDR3 is given with its conserved first and last residue. A D gene is named only where the DNA matches it firmly. Size tells how often a clone was seen (once, few, many) or the class of an expanded clone, and some rows leave it out.

clone_size | d_call | j_call | v_call | cdr3_aa | cdr3_nt
- | - | TRBJ2-7 | TRBV11-2 | CASSSPMKAYEQYF | TGTGCCAGCAGCTCCCCGATGAAAGCCTACGAGCAGTACTTC
- | - | TRBJ1-1 | TRBV4-3 | CASSLGEGGVTEAFF | TGCGCCAGCAGCCTGGGGGAGGGAGGGGTAACTGAAGCTTTCTTT
- | TRBD1 | TRBJ1-1 | TRBV6-4 | CTREQGWGNTEAFF | TGTACCAGAGAACAGGGGTGGGGAAACACTGAAGCTTTCTTT
- | TRBD1 | TRBJ1-1 | TRBV30 | CAWIGQGVTEAFF | TGTGCCTGGATCGGACAGGGGGTCACTGAAGCTTTCTTT
few | - | TRBJ1-2 | TRBV27 | CASSLGGWYGYTF | TGTGCCAGCAGTTTAGGGGGTTGGTATGGCTACACCTTC
- | TRBD2 | TRBJ2-1 | TRBV20-1 | CSAAGTSGASSYNEQFF | TGCAGTGCTGCGGGGACTAGCGGGGCAAGCTCCTACAATGAGCAGTTCTTC
- | TRBD2 | TRBJ2-3 | TRBV2 | CASSERLAGGYSTDTQYF | TGTGCCAGCAGTGAACGACTAGCGGGGGGCTACAGCACAGATACGCAGTATTTT
- | - | TRBJ2-5 | TRBV13 | CARSLASAGRLQETQYF | TGTGCCAGAAGCCTTGCTTCGGCGGGGCGGCTTCAAGAGACCCAGTACTTC
few | TRBD1 | TRBJ2-3 | TRBV10-3 | CAIRGDRSGLTDTQYF | TGTGCCATCAGGGGGGACAGGAGCGGACTGACAGATACGCAGTATTTT
- | TRBD1 | TRBJ1-2 | TRBV28 | CASSWRDSVYGYTF | TGTGCCAGCAGTTGGAGGGACAGCGTCTATGGCTACACCTTC
- | - | TRBJ2-3 | TRBV11-3 | CASTFQAGTSTDTQYF | TGTGCCAGCACCTTCCAAGCGGGCACTAGCACAGATACGCAGTATTTT
- | - | TRBJ2-2 | TRBV30 | CAWSSGANTGELFF | TGTGCCTGGAGTTCCGGGGCTAACACCGGGGAGCTGTTTTTT
- | - | TRBJ1-1 | TRBV20-1 | CSASKTPAWVFF | TGCAGTGCTTCTAAAACGCCTGCCTGGGTTTTCTTT
- | TRBD1 | TRBJ1-2 | TRBV3-1 | CASSQVEGGDRVYGYTF | TGTGCCAGCAGCCAAGTAGAGGGGGGCGACAGGGTATATGGCTACACCTTC
- | - | TRBJ2-1 | TRBV15 | CATSRAGAYNEQFF | TGTGCCACCAGCAGGGCAGGGGCCTACAATGAGCAGTTCTTC
- | - | TRBJ1-2 | TRBV7-9 | CASSAPWGYGYTF | TGTGCCAGCAGCGCCCCCTGGGGTTATGGCTACACCTTC
- | TRBD2 | TRBJ2-5 | TRBV9 | CASSVEIAGMETQYF | TGTGCCAGCAGCGTAGAAATAGCGGGTATGGAGACCCAGTACTTC
few | - | TRBJ1-2 | TRBV20-1 | CSARDLRGEYGYTF | TGCAGTGCTAGAGATCTTAGGGGGGAGTATGGCTACACCTTC
- | TRBD2 | TRBJ2-7 | TRBV7-8 | CASSPRTSGAYEQYF | TGTGCCAGCAGCCCGCGGACTAGCGGCGCCTACGAGCAGTACTTC
- | - | TRBJ1-2 | TRBV30 | CAWSKLQMMGLDGYTF | TGTGCCTGGAGTAAGCTACAGATGATGGGATTGGATGGCTACACCTTC
few | - | TRBJ2-7 | TRBV12-3/TRBV12-4 | CASSLEAGTHEQYF | TGTGCCAGCAGTTTAGAGGCGGGTACCCACGAGCAGTACTTC
- | TRBD2 | TRBJ2-5 | TRBV7-2 | CASSFRASGAQETQYF | TGTGCCAGCAGCTTCAGGGCTAGCGGGGCACAAGAGACCCAGTACTTC
- | TRBD2 | TRBJ2-5 | TRBV3-1 | CASSTLAGRRYNEQYF | TGTGCCAGCAGCACCTTAGCGGGGCGCCGTTACAATGAGCAGTACTTC
- | - | TRBJ2-7 | TRBV24-1 | CATSVRGNNEQYF | TGTGCCACCAGTGTCAGAGGGAACAATGAGCAGTACTTC
- | - | TRBJ1-4 | TRBV28 | CASSSGTDDEKLFF | TGTGCCAGCAGTTCCGGGACCGACGACGAAAAACTGTTTTTT
few | - | TRBJ1-2 | TRBV29-1 | CSAPDRANYGYTF | TGCAGCGCCCCTGACAGAGCTAACTATGGCTACACCTTC
- | TRBD1 | TRBJ2-5 | TRBV6-5 | CASSYYSGTGEETQYF | TGTGCCAGCAGTTATTACTCCGGGACAGGGGAAGAGACCCAGTACTTC
- | - | TRBJ2-7 | TRBV20-1 | CSARSPGRGEQYF | TGCAGTGCTCGATCCCCAGGGCGAGGCGAGCAGTACTTC
few | - | TRBJ1-1 | TRBV5-1 | CASSLTGQAEAFF | TGCGCCAGCAGCCTGACAGGTCAGGCTGAAGCTTTCTTT
few | - | TRBJ2-7 | TRBV3-1 | CASGDSAYEQYF | TGTGCCAGCGGGGACTCCGCCTACGAGCAGTACTTC
- | - | TRBJ1-4 | TRBV9 | CASSVAGERDEKLFF | TGTGCCAGCAGCGTAGCGGGGGAACGGGATGAAAAACTGTTTTTT
- | - | TRBJ2-5 | TRBV29-1 | CSVAAGNRMETQYF | TGCAGCGTCGCAGCGGGTAATCGGATGGAGACCCAGTACTTC
- | - | TRBJ2-3 | TRBV12-3/TRBV12-4 | CASSRAPPDTQYF | TGTGCCAGCAGTAGAGCGCCCCCAGATACGCAGTATTTT
- | - | TRBJ1-2 | TRBV13 | CASSLVTQAHYGYTF | TGTGCCAGCAGCTTAGTAACGCAGGCCCACTATGGCTACACCTTC
- | TRBD1 | TRBJ1-1 | TRBV20-1 | CSAEGQTKKAFF | TGCAGTGCCGAGGGACAGACCAAGAAAGCTTTCTTT
few | TRBD2 | TRBJ2-1 | TRBV6-2/TRBV6-3 | CASRELAGVSYNEQFF | TGTGCCAGCAGAGAACTAGCGGGGGTTTCGTACAATGAGCAGTTCTTC
few | TRBD2 | TRBJ2-1 | TRBV20-1 | CSARDQGLANYNEQFF | TGCAGTGCTAGAGACCAGGGACTAGCTAATTACAATGAGCAGTTCTTC
- | TRBD2 | TRBJ2-2 | TRBV28 | CASLRALATGELFF | TGTGCCAGCCTAAGGGCACTAGCGACCGGGGAGCTGTTTTTT
few | - | TRBJ1-4 | TRBV6-6 | CASSYGPINEKLFF | TGTGCCAGCAGTTACGGGCCGATTAATGAAAAACTGTTTTTT
- | - | TRBJ1-1 | TRBV4-2 | CASSQGAINTEAFF | TGTGCCAGCAGCCAAGGGGCAATCAACACTGAAGCTTTCTTT
- | - | TRBJ1-2 | TRBV27 | CAGREGNNYGYTF | TGTGCCGGCAGGGAGGGAAATAACTATGGCTACACCTTC
- | - | TRBJ1-2 | TRBV7-9 | CASSFFGSANYGYTF | TGTGCCAGCAGCTTCTTTGGGTCAGCAAACTATGGCTACACCTTC
- | TRBD2 | TRBJ2-3 | TRBV5-1 | CASSSRPGLAGTDTQYF | TGCGCCAGCAGCTCTCGACCGGGACTAGCGGGCACAGATACGCAGTATTTT
- | - | TRBJ2-7 | TRBV7-3 | CASSPYGQEGSEQYF | TGTGCCAGCAGCCCCTACGGCCAGGAAGGGTCCGAGCAGTACTTC